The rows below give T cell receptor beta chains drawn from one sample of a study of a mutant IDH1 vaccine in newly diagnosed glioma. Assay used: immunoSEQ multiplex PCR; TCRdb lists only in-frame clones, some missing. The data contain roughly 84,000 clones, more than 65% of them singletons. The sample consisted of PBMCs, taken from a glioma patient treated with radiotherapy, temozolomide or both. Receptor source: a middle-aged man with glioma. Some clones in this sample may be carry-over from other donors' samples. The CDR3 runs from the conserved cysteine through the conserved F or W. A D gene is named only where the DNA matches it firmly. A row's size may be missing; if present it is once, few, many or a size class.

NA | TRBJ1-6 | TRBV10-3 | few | TGTGCCACCGGGGGGGGATATTCACCCCTCCACTTT | CATGGGYSPLHF
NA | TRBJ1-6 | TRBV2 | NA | TGTGCCAGCACCGCCAATATTGGGTCTCGTAATTCACCCCTCCACTTT | CASTANIGSRNSPLHF
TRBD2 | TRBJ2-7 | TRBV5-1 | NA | TGCGCCAGCAGCTTGCTCGGGACTAGCGTTCCCTACGAGCAGTACTTC | CASSLLGTSVPYEQYF
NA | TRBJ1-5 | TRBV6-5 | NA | TGTGCCAGCAGCTGGACACGGACGGGGCCCCAGCATTTT | CASSWTRTGPQHF
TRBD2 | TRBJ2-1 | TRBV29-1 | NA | TGCAGCGCTGGGACTAGCGGTTACAATGAGCAGTTCTTC | CSAGTSGYNEQFF
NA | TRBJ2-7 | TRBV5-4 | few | TGTGCCAGCAGCGCCGGGGTGCTAGGACCCTACGAGCAGTACTTC | CASSAGVLGPYEQYF
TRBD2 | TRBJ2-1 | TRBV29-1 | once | TGCAGCGTCGGTCGGGTCGATAGCGGGGAAATGGAGCAGTTCTTC | CSVGRVDSGEMEQFF
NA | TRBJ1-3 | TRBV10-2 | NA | TGCGCCAGCAGTTCCCCCAACACCATATATTTT | CASSSPNTIYF
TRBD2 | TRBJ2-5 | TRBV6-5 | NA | TGTGCCAGCAGTTTCAATCCGGGACTAGCGGAAGAGACCCAGTACTTC | CASSFNPGLAEETQYF
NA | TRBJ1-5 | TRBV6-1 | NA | TGTGCCAGCAGTGTGGGAGGGATAAATCAGCCCCAGCATTTT | CASSVGGINQPQHF
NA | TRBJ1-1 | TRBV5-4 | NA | TGTGCCAGCAGCTTGAATATCGACACTGAAGCTTTCTTT | CASSLNIDTEAFF
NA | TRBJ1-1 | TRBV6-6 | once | TGTGCCAGCAGTTACGTGGTCGACACTGAAGCTTTCTTT | CASSYVVDTEAFF
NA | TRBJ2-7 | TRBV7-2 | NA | TGTGCCAGCAGCTTAAACCGTGGGGGATACGAGCAGTACTTC | CASSLNRGGYEQYF
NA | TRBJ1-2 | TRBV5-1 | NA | TGCGCCAGCAGCTCCTCGTCGAGATCTCCTGCGGGCTACACCTTC | CASSSSSRSPAGYTF
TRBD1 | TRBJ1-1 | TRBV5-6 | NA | TGTGCCAGCCGAATCACAGGGGGCACTGAAGCTTTCTTT | CASRITGGTEAFF
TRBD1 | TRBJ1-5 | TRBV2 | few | TGTGCCAGCGATCTTCACAGGGGGAGCAATCAGCCCCAGCATTTT | CASDLHRGSNQPQHF
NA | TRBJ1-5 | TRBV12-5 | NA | TGTGCTAGTGGTTTGGTAAGCAACGGTCAGCCCCAGCATTTT | CASGLVSNGQPQHF
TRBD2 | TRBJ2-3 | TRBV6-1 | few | TGTGCCAGCAGTTTGACTAGCGGGGGGGCAGATACGCAGTATTTT | CASSLTSGGADTQYF
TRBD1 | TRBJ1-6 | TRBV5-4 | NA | TGTGCCAGCAGCTTGGACAGGGGGAATTCACCCCTCCACTTT | CASSLDRGNSPLHF
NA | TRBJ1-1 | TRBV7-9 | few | TGTGCCAGCAGCGCAGTCCAGGGATCCCCTGAAGCTTTCTTT | CASSAVQGSPEAFF
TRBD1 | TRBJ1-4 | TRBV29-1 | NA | TGCAGCGCTTCCCTCCCGCTACAGGACAGGGGGGGTGAAAAACTGTTTTTT | CSASLPLQDRGGEKLFF
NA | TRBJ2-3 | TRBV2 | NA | TGTGCCAGCATAGTGGAAGATACGCAGTATTTT | CASIVEDTQYF
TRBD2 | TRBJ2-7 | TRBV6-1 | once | TGTGCCAGCACCGACCTGGGGAGGGCGAGCGGCGAGCAGTACTTC | CASTDLGRASGEQYF